The clone carrying this T cell receptor beta chain was found many times. Its antigen is unknown. The data derive from a study of breast tumors, draining lymph nodes, adjacent tissues. Findings and caveats of the study: Tumor repertoires ranked between lymph nodes and nontumor tissue in diversity, with V and J gene preferences. Data fit most tumor T cells coming from lymph node, expanding in tumor. Tumor T cell lymph node origin was a supported hypothesis, not proven. Luminal-like breast cancer showed significantly greater tumor-nontumor repertoire similarity than basal-like breast cancer did.

TCRdb independently ran MiXCR on the multiplex PCR reads; one entry per CDR3 protein. The sample has some 120,000 distinct CDR3 sequences, 20% to 25% seen once. Axillary draining lymph nodes of breast cancer patients supplied the node samples. The sample taken for sequencing was axillary lymph node tissue. The sequence derives from a female donor with breast cancer. Some clones in this sample may be carry-over from other donors' samples.

The CDR3 DNA is TGTGCCAGCAACCGGGACTCCGGGACAGATACGCAGTATTTT. Translated, it gives CASNRDSGTDTQYF. J is TRBJ2-3 and V is TRBV6-1; D possibly corresponds to TRBD2 (6 bases). The CDR3 has 14 amino acids. V lost 7 bases and J 3 bases, leaving 14 bases between the germline ends. Germline assignment: CDR1 MNHNS and CDR2 SASEGT.